The present entry profiles one T cell receptor beta chain with its context. The antigen is not known. Naive CD8 cells, CD45RO-negative and positively selected for CCR7, excluded terminally differentiated effector memory CD45RA+ cells. The CDR3 runs to 14 residues. V was shortened by 8 bases and J by 0 bases, with 12 bases between the two germline ends. The germline CDR1 and CDR2 sequences are MNHEY and SVGAGI. The table came from immunoSEQ multiplex PCR; TCRdb's copy has only in-frame clones and leaves some out. This sample yields some 2.1 million clones, of which 90% to 95% are seen a single time; around 1.7% belongs to the top ten. The data belong to a study of shared clonotypes between healthy human individuals. About the study: Two women and a few men aged 18 to 49 served as donors.

General study results and limits: Naive subsets tended to show greater estimated richness than memory subsets.

Sequences were obtained from naive CD8+ T cells from PBMCs. This sequence joins TRBV6-5 and TRBJ2-3; tentatively, D is TRBD1 (6 bases). The clonotype was recovered from a man aged 18 to 35 in good health. Some clones in this sample may be carry-over from other donors' samples. CDR3 loop: CASAPTGSTDTQYF. The CDR3, as DNA: TGTGCCAGCGCCCCCACAGGGAGCACAGATACGCAGTATTTT.